These T cell receptor beta chains were read from a single sample in a study of neoadjuvant anti-PD-1 for oral cavity cancer. The method was immunoSEQ multiplex PCR; TCRdb's version includes in-frame clones alone and lacks a portion of them. This repertoire shows roughly 14,000 clones, over 70% found once; its top ten account for approximately 3.3%. The source material was PBMCs, sampled before nivolumab (anti-PD-1) treatment. These TCRs come from a person aged 35-80 years with oral cavity squamous cell carcinoma. Both conserved end residues are part of each CDR3. The order of the fields is CDR3 DNA, CDR3 protein, V gene, clone size, D gene, J gene. The D gene is left open where the match is weak. Clone size is stated in some rows and not others, as once, few, many or a class when expanded.

CDR3nt: TGCGCCAGCAGCTTGGCGTGGGGAGGTCCTGAAGCTTTCTTT
CDR3aa: CASSLAWGGPEAFF
v_gene: TRBV5-1
abundance: NA
d_gene: NA
j_gene: TRBJ1-1

CDR3nt: TGTGCCAGCAGTTACGTCTTGTGGACCCTCGGGAACGAGCAGTACTTC
CDR3aa: CASSYVLWTLGNEQYF
v_gene: TRBV28
abundance: few
d_gene: NA
j_gene: TRBJ2-7

CDR3nt: TGCGCCAGCCGCCCGGGACCCAATAATGAAAAACTGTTTTTT
CDR3aa: CASRPGPNNEKLFF
v_gene: TRBV5-1
abundance: NA
d_gene: NA
j_gene: TRBJ1-4

CDR3nt: TGTGCCAGCAGTTACTCCACTCTACCTGGCCCAGATACGCAGTATTTT
CDR3aa: CASSYSTLPGPDTQYF
v_gene: TRBV6-6
abundance: NA
d_gene: NA
j_gene: TRBJ2-3

CDR3nt: TGTGCCGGGACCTCAATAATAGCAGAGCCCTACAATGAGCAGTTCTTC
CDR3aa: CAGTSIIAEPYNEQFF
v_gene: TRBV30
abundance: once
d_gene: NA
j_gene: TRBJ2-1

CDR3nt: TGTGCCAGCAGTGAAGTGTTGGCGGCAGGGGACCAGCCCCAGCATTTT
CDR3aa: CASSEVLAAGDQPQHF
v_gene: TRBV6-1
abundance: few
d_gene: NA
j_gene: TRBJ1-5

CDR3nt: TGTGCCAGCAGTTTAGGTTCCGGCTACACCTTC
CDR3aa: CASSLGSGYTF
v_gene: TRBV28
abundance: few
d_gene: NA
j_gene: TRBJ1-2

CDR3nt: TGTGCCATCCGGCGCCCTTCGGAGTACGAGCAGTACTTC
CDR3aa: CAIRRPSEYEQYF
v_gene: TRBV10-3
abundance: NA
d_gene: NA
j_gene: TRBJ2-7

CDR3nt: TGTGCCACCAACGGAGGAGATACGCAGTATTTT
CDR3aa: CATNGGDTQYF
v_gene: TRBV28
abundance: NA
d_gene: NA
j_gene: TRBJ2-3

CDR3nt: TGTGCCAGCAGCCCCGAACTTAACTATGGCTACACCTTC
CDR3aa: CASSPELNYGYTF
v_gene: TRBV14
abundance: NA
d_gene: NA
j_gene: TRBJ1-2

CDR3nt: TGTGCCAGCTCACCCCCCTTCACACAGGGGGTCTACAATGAGCAGTTCTTC
CDR3aa: CASSPPFTQGVYNEQFF
v_gene: TRBV18
abundance: few
d_gene: TRBD1
j_gene: TRBJ2-1

CDR3nt: TGTGCCAGCAGCCGGCTAGCGGTGGCCTACGAGCAGTACTTC
CDR3aa: CASSRLAVAYEQYF
v_gene: TRBV7-8
abundance: NA
d_gene: TRBD2
j_gene: TRBJ2-7

CDR3nt: TGTGCCAGCAGTTTTTTACAGGGCAATGAAAAACTGTTTTTT
CDR3aa: CASSFLQGNEKLFF
v_gene: TRBV28
abundance: NA
d_gene: NA
j_gene: TRBJ1-4

CDR3nt: TGTGCCAGCAGCTTGTCGTGGGCCGAAAGGAACGAGCAGTACTTC
CDR3aa: CASSLSWAERNEQYF
v_gene: TRBV5-6
abundance: NA
d_gene: NA
j_gene: TRBJ2-7

CDR3nt: TGTGCCAGCAGCTTAGGGTTCTTAGGGATGACAATTTCCTACGAGCAGTACTTC
CDR3aa: CASSLGFLGMTISYEQYF
v_gene: TRBV5-6
abundance: NA
d_gene: NA
j_gene: TRBJ2-7

CDR3nt: TGTGCCAGCAGTTACGTGCAGGGATCCGGAAACACCATATATTTT
CDR3aa: CASSYVQGSGNTIYF
v_gene: TRBV6-6
abundance: NA
d_gene: NA
j_gene: TRBJ1-3